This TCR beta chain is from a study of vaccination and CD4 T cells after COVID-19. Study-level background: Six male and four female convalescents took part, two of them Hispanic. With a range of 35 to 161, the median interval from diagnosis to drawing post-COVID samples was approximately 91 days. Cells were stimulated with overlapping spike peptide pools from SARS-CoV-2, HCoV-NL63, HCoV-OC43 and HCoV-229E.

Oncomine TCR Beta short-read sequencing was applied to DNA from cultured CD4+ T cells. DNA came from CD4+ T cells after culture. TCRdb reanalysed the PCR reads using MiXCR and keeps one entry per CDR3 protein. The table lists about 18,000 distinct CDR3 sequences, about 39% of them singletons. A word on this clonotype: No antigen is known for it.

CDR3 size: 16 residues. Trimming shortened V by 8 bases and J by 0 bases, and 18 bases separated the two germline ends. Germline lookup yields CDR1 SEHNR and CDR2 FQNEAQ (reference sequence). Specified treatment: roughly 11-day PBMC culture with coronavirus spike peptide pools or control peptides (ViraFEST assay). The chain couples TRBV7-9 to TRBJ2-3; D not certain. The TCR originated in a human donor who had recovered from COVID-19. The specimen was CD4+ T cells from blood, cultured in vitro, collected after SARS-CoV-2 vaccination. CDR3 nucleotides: TGTGCCAGCGGAGAAATGCCGGGTACTAGCACAGATACGCAGTATTTT. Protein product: CASGEMPGTSTDTQYF.